This T cell receptor beta chain originates from a study of human T cells and chemical hapten exposure. The CDR3 has 14 amino acids. The V gene end was trimmed by 5 bases and the J gene end by 6 bases; junction bases not matched to a gene: 5. Germline CDR1 reads DFQATT; CDR2 reads SNEGSKA (reference sequence). Time point defined: pre-sensitization, week 0. As for treatment: therapeutic diphenylcyclopropenone sensitization with weekly scalp DPC. Study-level results: Relative to controls, expanded TCRs formed significantly more large CDR3 similarity clusters.

TCRdb re-called the RACE reads through MiXCR, storing one row per CDR3 protein. The sample lists approximately 100,000 distinct CDR3 sequences, approximately 12% occurring once. In regard to this clonotype: What it binds is unknown.

The gene calls are TRBV20-1 and TRBJ2-3; TRBD2 matches at 13 bases. The sequence was obtained from a woman between 45 and 65 years old with alopecia areata. Some clones in this sample may be carry-over from other donors' samples. This specimen consisted of whole blood, obtained in connection with sensitization to the hapten diphenylcyclopropenone (DPC). For the CDR3, the DNA is TGCAGTGCTCAGACTAGCGGGAGGATGGATACGCAGTATTTT. Translating it yields CSAQTSGRMDTQYF.